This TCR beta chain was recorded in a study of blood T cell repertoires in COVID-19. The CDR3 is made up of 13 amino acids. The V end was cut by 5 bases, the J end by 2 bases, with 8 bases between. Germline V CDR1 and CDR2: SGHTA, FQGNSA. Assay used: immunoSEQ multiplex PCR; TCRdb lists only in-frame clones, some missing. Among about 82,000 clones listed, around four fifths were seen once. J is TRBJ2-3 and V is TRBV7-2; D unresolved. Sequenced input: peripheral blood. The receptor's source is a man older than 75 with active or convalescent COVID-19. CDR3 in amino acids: CASSAIDTDTQYF. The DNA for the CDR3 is TGTGCCAGCAGCGCTATTGACACAGATACGCAGTATTTT.